Reported below is one T cell receptor (beta chain). Antigen specificity is unknown. Germline V CDR1 and CDR2: LGHNA, YNFKEQ. Between the trimmed V and J ends, which lost 3 bases and 0 bases, there was a span of 15 bases. The CDR3 has 17 amino acids. Without labor or membrane rupture, elective cesareans at roughly 35-43 weeks supplied term cord blood. Live Annexin V-negative naive CD3+CD8+CD45RA+CCR7+ T cells were sorted. Sorted naive CD8+ T cell numbers ranged ~19,000 to ~110,000. These data are taken from a study of naive CD8 T cells in extremely preterm neonates. Study conclusions and caveats: Preterm neonate repertoires were significantly less rich by iChao1 than others. Compared with older groups, preterm CDR3s were shorter, with fewer N additions and less trimming.

The protocol was immunoSEQ multiplex PCR, while the TCRdb copy is restricted to in-frame clones and leaves out a portion. The data contain 7,400 or so clones, 95% to 98% of them singletons. Sequencing was performed on naive CD8+ T cells from cord blood. The V gene is TRBV4-2, the J gene TRBJ2-1; tentatively, D is TRBD2 (6 bases). The sequence came from a newborn in good health. CDR3 protein: CASSHYSSESSYNEQFF. The CDR3 DNA reads as TGTGCCAGCAGCCACTACTCTAGCGAGAGCTCCTACAATGAGCAGTTCTTC.